This TCR beta chain was sequenced in a study of identical twins (dated by TCRdb to the mid-2010s). About the investigation overall: To test whether fetal clonotypes persist, the study used deep sequencing on TCR alpha and beta repertoires from monozygotic twins, unrelated adults of various ages, and cord blood. To rule out contamination, replicate twin experiments were performed at different times with different library preparation protocols. Points the paper makes about the study in general: Out-of-frame TCR alpha sequences shared between twins showed an excess of low generation-probability sequences compared with coincidental sharing between unrelated individuals. Because the same donors could not be followed over many years, conclusions were based on cross-sectional statistical analysis. Invariant T cells such as MAIT and iNKT could partly confound zero-insertion analyses, although diverse VJ usage argued against such confounding for most clonotypes. Abundant cord blood beta clonotypes carried fewer insertions; young adult naive repertoires showed a weaker similar trend, while memory repertoires showed none. Excess twin sharing in beta out-of-frame sequences was weaker because fewer shared sequences lowered the signal-to-noise ratio. Out-of-frame TCR alpha sharing in monozygotic twins was systematically underestimated by recombination models, whereas sharing between unrelated individuals was in agreement with the recombination models.

About this clonotype: Its antigen remains unidentified. Base qualities are not at hand, and no much larger clone is one base apart.

The CDR3 starts with the cysteine, ends with the phenylalanine, and has 14 residues. CDR3 DNA is the only sequence kept; it has 42 bases, read in frame from the first base. A distance of 8 bases separates the germline ends of V and J, which lose 3 bases and 0 bases respectively. The germline V gene (reference sequence) sets CDR1 to DFQATT and CDR2 to SNEGSKA. Only healthy Caucasian donors were included. Three pairs of female monozygotic twins, all aged 18 to 29 years, were included in the twin cohort. RNA for TCR libraries was isolated from peripheral blood mononuclear cells. The library came from 5' RACE. Sequencing took place on an Illumina HiSeq 2000. A universal primer binding site was introduced by template switching, and a unique molecular identifier was present in the final cDNA, enabling accurate counting of TCR cDNA molecules. Specific primers in the conserved constant-segment region were used to synthesize first-strand cDNA for the TCR alpha and beta chains. Each cDNA library was double barcoded, with a SMART-Mk sample barcode plus Illumina barcodes, to control for contamination. TruSeq adapter sequences, together with Illumina sample barcodes, were added in two successive PCR steps. The Illumina HiSeq platform was used with custom primers to sequence TCR alpha and beta cDNA libraries. In the authors' own workflow: MiGEC was used to process raw reads and extract unique molecular identifiers, and MiXCR was used to find CDR3 positions. For each individual, recombination models were inferred using an EM algorithm with the repgenHMM and IGoR tools. The analysis of shared clonotypes was done with the tcR package in R, with sharing normalized by the product of cloneset sizes. To study raw recombination without the effects of thymic and clonal selection, out-of-frame nonproductive sequences were analyzed. TCRdb reanalyzed the raw reads on its own, using fastp at Q25 for trimming and MiXCR for clone calling, and kept in-frame beta chains. CDR3 protein duplicates are merged, each entry listing the most common genes and DNA. The V and J calls and clone size come from TCRdb's table, not from the authors' own analysis. This sample holds 600,000 to 850,000 distinct CDR3 sequences; 15% to 20% were observed only once. The biggest ten clones account for 13% of the sample.

The data were also submitted as part of a second study, on T cells expressing NK-cell markers. Looking at the second paper: In sorted CD3+CD56+NKG2C+, CD3+CD56+NKG2C- and CD3+CD56-NKG2C+ T-cell subsets from several donors, TCR beta-chain repertoires were profiled. Among the eight sequenced donors, seven were HCMV-seropositive and one was HCMV-seronegative. To restrict sorting to alphabetaTCR-expressing T cells, an anti-gammadeltaTCR antibody was added in several experiments. In 5 to 7 donors, the dominant CD3+CD56+NKG2C+ clonotypes ranked among the top 10 CD8+ clonotypes, making up roughly 1.0-7.0% of CD8+ T cells. Those dominant clonotypes were again the most abundant among CD3+CD56-NKG2C+ cells in a handful of donors, at roughly 25-65%. Whether the expanded NKG2C-expressing T cell clones were specific for HCMV antigens remained unclear. The eight sequenced donors were randomly selected healthy volunteers, three men and five women. A commercial ELISA kit detecting HCMV-specific IgG in serum was used to determine HCMV serostatus. For a handful of donors, unsorted PBMC were also used to sequence bulk peripheral blood T-cell repertoires. MIGEC was used to demultiplex reads and group reads by UMI, and MiTCR was used to assemble and quantify clonotypes. Only TCR cDNA sequences supported by at least two reads were kept to exclude erroneous sequences. The tcR package was used for downstream repertoire analysis, and clonotypes were matched across fractions by CDR3 nucleotide sequence plus V segment. VDJmatch was used to annotate antigen specificity against VDJdb, with one amino acid substitution in CDR3 allowed.

Input material: PBMCs. This TCR came from a woman between 18 and 29 years old in good health. Rearrangement joined TRBV20-1 to TRBJ2-2; the D gene identity is not certain. The bases are TGCAGTGCTAGCCCTGATGCGAACACCGGGGAGCTGTTTTTT. This yields the protein CSASPDANTGELFF.